This T cell receptor (beta chain) was recovered during a study of blood T cell repertoires in COVID-19. Study at large: There were acute and convalescent COVID-19 samples, and they came from the United States, Italy and Spain. Sources were T cells, B-cell-depleted T cells, or PBMCs; the material itself was cDNA or gDNA.

In the original processing: Using reference gene primer amplification, nucleated cell counts were estimated. Only in-frame clones appear in the TCRdb table, and some are missing; sequencing was by immunoSEQ multiplex PCR. The V and J calls and clone size were taken over from that table, and D and trimming were inferred from the DNA. The data show approximately 170,000 clones, with 82% seen just once and 10% held by the top ten. V dropped 3 bases and J dropped 3 bases, with 11 bases sitting between them. CDR3 size: 15 residues. Per the germline V gene, CDR1 is KGHSH and CDR2 is LQKENI. The sequenced material came from peripheral blood. This sequence originates from an elderly woman with active or convalescent COVID-19. The J gene is TRBJ1-4, the V gene TRBV18; D not certain. This chain's CDR3 is CASSPSELPNEKLFF. CDR3 coding DNA: TGTGCCAGCTCACCCTCGGAGCTACCTAATGAAAAACTGTTTTTT.